The rows below give T cell receptor beta chains drawn from one sample of a study of blood T cell repertoires in COVID-19. Sequencing was performed with immunoSEQ multiplex PCR; in TCRdb, only in-frame clones are kept and a portion is missing. Of over 70,000 clones detected, almost 90% appear once; the ten largest clones hold roughly 4%. Sequencing was carried out using peripheral blood. The receptors were sampled from a woman older than 75 with active or convalescent COVID-19. Both conserved end residues are part of each CDR3. A D gene is named only where the DNA matches it firmly. Clone size is given for some rows only: seen once, a few or many times, or a class if the clone is expanded.

NA	TRBV19	TRBJ2-1	TRBD2	TGTGCCAGTAGTTCGCGCGGGAGGCCCTTCCCGTACAATGAGCAGTTCTTC	CASSSRGRPFPYNEQFF
once	TRBV10-3	TRBJ2-1	NA	TGTGCCATCAGTACGGTGCGGGATGAGCAGTTCTTC	CAISTVRDEQFF
NA	TRBV4-1	TRBJ2-1	TRBD2	TGCGCCAGCAGCCCCGGGACTAGCGCAGACGATGAGCAGTTCTTC	CASSPGTSADDEQFF
NA	TRBV29-1	TRBJ2-3	NA	TGCAGCGTTGGAGGCGGGATTACTAGCACAGATACGCAGTATTTT	CSVGGGITSTDTQYF
NA	TRBV27	TRBJ1-1	NA	TGTGCCAGCGGACACTCCCGAGGGAACACTGAAGCTTTCTTT	CASGHSRGNTEAFF
NA	TRBV29-1	TRBJ2-7	TRBD2	TGCAGCGTGGAAGCCGAGGGACTAGGAAGAGTCGAGCAGTACTTC	CSVEAEGLGRVEQYF
once	TRBV27	TRBJ2-7	NA	TGTGCCAGCAGTTTCTACAGGGGGGGCTCAACCTACGAGCAGTACTTC	CASSFYRGGSTYEQYF
NA	TRBV10-3	TRBJ2-3	TRBD2	TGTGCCATCAGCGCCGGGACTAGCGGGAGTGATACGCAGTATTTT	CAISAGTSGSDTQYF
NA	TRBV28	TRBJ1-5	TRBD1	TGTGCCAGCACCCTAAAGGGCGCAGGGGGCATGAAGCCCCAGCATTTT	CASTLKGAGGMKPQHF
NA	TRBV28	TRBJ2-5	TRBD1	TGTGCCAGCAGGACAGGGGTGAAGACCCAGTACTTC	CASRTGVKTQYF
NA	TRBV28	TRBJ1-2	NA	TGTGCCAGCAGTTTTCGGGACACGACGGACTATGGCTACACCTTC	CASSFRDTTDYGYTF
NA	TRBV9	TRBJ1-6	TRBD1	TGTGCCAGCAGCCCACGGGACAGCAGCTCCTATAATTCACCCCTCCACTTT	CASSPRDSSSYNSPLHF
NA	TRBV7-8	TRBJ1-5	NA	TGTGCCAGCAGCTTAGGACAATCTTATCAGCCCCAGCATTTT	CASSLGQSYQPQHF
NA	TRBV7-9	TRBJ2-7	NA	TGTGCCAGCAGCTCCGGTGTCTACGAGCAGTACTTC	CASSSGVYEQYF
NA	TRBV30	TRBJ1-2	NA	TGTGCCTGGAGTCCGGCGGATGGCTACACCTTC	CAWSPADGYTF
NA	TRBV5-1	TRBJ2-1	NA	TGCGCCAGCAGCTTCGGGGAGGCCAATGAGCAGTTCTTC	CASSFGEANEQFF
NA	TRBV3-1/TRBV3-2	TRBJ1-5	TRBD1	TGTGCCAGCAGCCAAGGGACAGGGGGCGGCCAGCATTTT	CASSQGTGGGQHF